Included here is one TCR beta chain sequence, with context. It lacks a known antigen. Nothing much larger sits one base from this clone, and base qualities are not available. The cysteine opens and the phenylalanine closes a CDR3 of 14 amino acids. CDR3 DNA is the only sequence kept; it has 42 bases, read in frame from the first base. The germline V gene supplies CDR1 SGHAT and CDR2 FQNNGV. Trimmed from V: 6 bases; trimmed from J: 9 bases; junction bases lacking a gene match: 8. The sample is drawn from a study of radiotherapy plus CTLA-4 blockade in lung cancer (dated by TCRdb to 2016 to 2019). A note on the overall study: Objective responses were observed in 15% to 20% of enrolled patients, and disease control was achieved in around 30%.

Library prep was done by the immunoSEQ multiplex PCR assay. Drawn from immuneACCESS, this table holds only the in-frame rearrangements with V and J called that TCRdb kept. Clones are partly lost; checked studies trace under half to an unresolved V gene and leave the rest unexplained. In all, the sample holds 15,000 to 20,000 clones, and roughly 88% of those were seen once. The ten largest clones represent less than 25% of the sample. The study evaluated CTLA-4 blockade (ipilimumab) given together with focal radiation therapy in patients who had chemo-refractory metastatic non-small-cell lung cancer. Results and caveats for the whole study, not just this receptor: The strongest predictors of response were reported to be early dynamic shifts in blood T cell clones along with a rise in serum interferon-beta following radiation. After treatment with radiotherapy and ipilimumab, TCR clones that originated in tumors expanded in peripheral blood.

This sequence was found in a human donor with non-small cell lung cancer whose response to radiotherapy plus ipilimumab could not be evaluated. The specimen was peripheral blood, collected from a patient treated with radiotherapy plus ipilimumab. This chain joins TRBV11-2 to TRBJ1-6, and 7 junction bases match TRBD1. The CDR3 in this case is CASSLDRVSSPLHF. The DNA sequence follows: TGTGCCAGCAGTCTAGACAGGGTTTCTTCACCCCTCCACTTT.